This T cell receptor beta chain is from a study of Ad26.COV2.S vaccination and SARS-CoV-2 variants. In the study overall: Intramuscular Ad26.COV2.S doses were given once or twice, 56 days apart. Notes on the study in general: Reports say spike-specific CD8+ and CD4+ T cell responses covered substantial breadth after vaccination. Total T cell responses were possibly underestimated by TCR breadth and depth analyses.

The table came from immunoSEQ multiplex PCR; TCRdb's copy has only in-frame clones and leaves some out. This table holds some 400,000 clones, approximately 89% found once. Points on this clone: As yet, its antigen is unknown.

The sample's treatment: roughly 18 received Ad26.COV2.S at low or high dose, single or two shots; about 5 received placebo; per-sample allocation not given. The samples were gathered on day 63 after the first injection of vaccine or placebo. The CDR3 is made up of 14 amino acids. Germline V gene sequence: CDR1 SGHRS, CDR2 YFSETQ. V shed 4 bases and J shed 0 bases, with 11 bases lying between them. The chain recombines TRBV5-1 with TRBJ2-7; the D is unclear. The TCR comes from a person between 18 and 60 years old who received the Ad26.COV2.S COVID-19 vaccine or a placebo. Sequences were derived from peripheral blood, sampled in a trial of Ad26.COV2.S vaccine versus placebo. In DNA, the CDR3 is TGCGCCAGCAGCGAGGACCTAAGCTCCTACGAGCAGTACTTC. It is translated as CASSEDLSSYEQYF.